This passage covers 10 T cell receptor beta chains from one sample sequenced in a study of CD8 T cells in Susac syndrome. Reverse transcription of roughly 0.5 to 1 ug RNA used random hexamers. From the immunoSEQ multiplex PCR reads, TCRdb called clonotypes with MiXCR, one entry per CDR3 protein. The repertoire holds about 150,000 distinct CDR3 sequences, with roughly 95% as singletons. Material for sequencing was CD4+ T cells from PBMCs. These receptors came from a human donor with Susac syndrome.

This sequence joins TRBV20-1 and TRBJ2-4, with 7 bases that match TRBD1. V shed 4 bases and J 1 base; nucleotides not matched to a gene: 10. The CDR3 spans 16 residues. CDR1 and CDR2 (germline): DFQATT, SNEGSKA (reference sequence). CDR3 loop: CSATEPRGLAKNIQYF. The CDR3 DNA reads TGCAGTGCTACAGAGCCTAGGGGGCTTGCCAAAAACATTCAGTACTTC.

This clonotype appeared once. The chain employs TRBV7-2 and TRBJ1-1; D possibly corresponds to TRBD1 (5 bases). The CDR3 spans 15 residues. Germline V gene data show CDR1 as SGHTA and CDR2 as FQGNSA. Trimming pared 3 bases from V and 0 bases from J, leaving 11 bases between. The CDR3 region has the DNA TGTGCCAGCAGCTTCCCCCAGGGACTGAACACTGAAGCTTTCTTT. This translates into CASSFPQGLNTEAFF.

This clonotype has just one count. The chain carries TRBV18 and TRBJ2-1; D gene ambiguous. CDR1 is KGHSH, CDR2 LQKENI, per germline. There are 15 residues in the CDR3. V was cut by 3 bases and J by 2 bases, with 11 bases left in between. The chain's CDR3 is CASSPSDLTYNEQFF. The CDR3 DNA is TGTGCCAGCTCACCGTCGGACCTTACCTACAATGAGCAGTTCTTC.

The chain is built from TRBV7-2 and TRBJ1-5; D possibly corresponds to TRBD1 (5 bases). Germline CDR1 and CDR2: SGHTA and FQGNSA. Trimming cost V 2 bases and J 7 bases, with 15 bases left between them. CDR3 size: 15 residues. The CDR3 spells CASSLMTGVEQPQHF. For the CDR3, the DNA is TGTGCCAGCAGCTTAATGACGGGGGTGGAACAGCCCCAGCATTTT.

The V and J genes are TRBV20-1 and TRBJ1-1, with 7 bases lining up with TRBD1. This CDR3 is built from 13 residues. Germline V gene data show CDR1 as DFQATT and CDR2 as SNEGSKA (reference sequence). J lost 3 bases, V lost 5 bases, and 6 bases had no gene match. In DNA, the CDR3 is TGCAGTGCTCCCGACAGGGCGGACACTGAAGCTTTCTTT. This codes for CSAPDRADTEAFF.

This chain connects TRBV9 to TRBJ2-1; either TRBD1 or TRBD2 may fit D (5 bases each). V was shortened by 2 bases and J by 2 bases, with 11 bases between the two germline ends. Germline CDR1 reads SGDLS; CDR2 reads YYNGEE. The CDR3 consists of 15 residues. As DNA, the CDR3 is TGTGCCAGCAGCGTCGTGGGGGTCCCCTACAATGAGCAGTTCTTC. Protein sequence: CASSVVGVPYNEQFF.

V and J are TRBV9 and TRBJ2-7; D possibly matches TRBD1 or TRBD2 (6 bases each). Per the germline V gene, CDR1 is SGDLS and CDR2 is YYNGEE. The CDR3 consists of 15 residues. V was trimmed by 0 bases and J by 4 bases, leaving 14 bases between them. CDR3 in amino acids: CASSVGWGAQYEQYF. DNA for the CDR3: TGTGCCAGCAGCGTAGGGTGGGGGGCCCAGTACGAGCAGTACTTC. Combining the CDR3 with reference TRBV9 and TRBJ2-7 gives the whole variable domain DSGVTQTPKHLITATGQRVTLRCSPRSGDLSVYWYQQSLDQGLQFLIQYYNGEERAKGNILERFSAQQFPDLHSELNLSSLELGDSALYFCASSVGWGAQYEQYFGPGTRLTVT.

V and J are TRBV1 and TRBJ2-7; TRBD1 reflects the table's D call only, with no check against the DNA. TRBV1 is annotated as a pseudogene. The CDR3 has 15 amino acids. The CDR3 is CTSSQSPGRGYEQYF. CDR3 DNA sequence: TGCACCAGCAGCCAATCTCCGGGACGGGGCTACGAGCAGTACTTC.

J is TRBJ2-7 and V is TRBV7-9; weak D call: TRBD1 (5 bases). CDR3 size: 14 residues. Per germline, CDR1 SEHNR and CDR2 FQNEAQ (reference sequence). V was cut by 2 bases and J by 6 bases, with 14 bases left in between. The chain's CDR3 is CASSLRQTNSEQYF. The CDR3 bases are TGTGCCAGCAGCTTAAGACAGACCAACAGCGAGCAGTACTTC.

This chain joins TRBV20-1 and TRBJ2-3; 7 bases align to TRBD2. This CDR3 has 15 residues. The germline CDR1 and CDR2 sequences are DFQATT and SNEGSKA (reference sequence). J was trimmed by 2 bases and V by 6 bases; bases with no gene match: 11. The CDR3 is CSAGPWTRITDTQYF. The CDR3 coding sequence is TGCAGTGCCGGGCCTTGGACTAGGATCACAGATACGCAGTATTTT.